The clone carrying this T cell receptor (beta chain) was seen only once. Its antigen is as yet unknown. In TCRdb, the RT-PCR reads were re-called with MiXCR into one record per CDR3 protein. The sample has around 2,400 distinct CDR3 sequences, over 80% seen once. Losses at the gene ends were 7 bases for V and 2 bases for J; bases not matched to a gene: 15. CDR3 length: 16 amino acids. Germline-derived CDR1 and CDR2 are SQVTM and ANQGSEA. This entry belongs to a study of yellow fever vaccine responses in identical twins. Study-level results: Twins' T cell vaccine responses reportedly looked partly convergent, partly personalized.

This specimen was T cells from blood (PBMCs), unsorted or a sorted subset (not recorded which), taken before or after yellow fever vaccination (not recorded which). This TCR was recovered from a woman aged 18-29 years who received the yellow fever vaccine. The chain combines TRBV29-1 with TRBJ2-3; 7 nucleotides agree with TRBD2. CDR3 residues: CSARIGLADITDTQYF. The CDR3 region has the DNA TGCAGCGCTCGTATCGGGCTAGCGGACATCACAGATACGCAGTATTTT.